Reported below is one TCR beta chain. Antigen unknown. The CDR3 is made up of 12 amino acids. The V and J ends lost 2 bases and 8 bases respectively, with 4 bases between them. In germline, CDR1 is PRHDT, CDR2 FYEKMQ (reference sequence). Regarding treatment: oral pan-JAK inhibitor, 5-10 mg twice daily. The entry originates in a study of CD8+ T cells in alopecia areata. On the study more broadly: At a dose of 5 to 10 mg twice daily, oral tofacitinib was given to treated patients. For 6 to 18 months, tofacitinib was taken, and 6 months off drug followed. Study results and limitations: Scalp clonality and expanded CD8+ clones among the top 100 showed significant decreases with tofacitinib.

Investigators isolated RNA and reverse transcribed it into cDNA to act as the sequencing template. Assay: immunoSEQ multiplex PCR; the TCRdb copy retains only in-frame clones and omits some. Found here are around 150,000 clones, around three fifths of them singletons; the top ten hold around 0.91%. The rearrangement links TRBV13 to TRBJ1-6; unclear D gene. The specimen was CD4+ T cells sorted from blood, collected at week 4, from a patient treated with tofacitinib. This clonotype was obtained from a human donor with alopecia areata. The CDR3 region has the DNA TGTGCCAGCAGCTTACCGGATTCACCCCTCCACTTT. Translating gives CASSLPDSPLHF. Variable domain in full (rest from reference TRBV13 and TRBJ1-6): AAGVIQSPRHLIKEKRETATLKCYPIPRHDTVYWYQQGPGQDPQFLISFYEKMQSDKGSIPDRFSAQQFSDYHSELNMSSLELGDSALYFCASSLPDSPLHFGNGTRLTVT.